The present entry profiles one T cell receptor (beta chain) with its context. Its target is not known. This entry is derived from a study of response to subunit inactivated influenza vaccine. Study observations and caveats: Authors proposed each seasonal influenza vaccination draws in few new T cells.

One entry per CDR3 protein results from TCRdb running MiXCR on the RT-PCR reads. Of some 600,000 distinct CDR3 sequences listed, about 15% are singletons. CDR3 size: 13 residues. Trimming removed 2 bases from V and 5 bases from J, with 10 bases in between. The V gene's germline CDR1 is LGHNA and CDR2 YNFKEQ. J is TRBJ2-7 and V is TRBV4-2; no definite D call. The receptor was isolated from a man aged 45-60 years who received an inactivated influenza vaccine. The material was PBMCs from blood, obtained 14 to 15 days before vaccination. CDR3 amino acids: CASSQPGENEQYF. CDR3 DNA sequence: TGTGCCAGCAGCCAACCAGGAGAGAACGAGCAGTACTTC.